These 31 T cell receptor beta chains came from one sample sequenced in a study of cytomegalovirus exposure and HLA in healthy donors (dated by TCRdb to the late 2010s). Libraries were built with the immunoSEQ multiplex PCR assay. For the multiplex PCR, a mixture combining 60 forward primers for TCR Vbeta segments and 13 reverse primers for TCR Jbeta segments was used. TCRdb mirrors the immuneACCESS table, restricted to in-frame sequences. Some clones are absent from its copies; in checked studies, under half trace to an unresolved V gene, and the reason for the others is unknown. The table for this sample records about 46,000 clones. In total, the top ten clones hold under 1.3% of the sample. Source material: PBMCs. Receptors were obtained from a woman aged 40 to 50 in good health and CMV-seronegative.

This rearrangement joins TRBV5-4 to TRBJ2-7, with 8 bases identical to TRBD2. The CDR3 loop spans 14 amino acids. CDR1 is SGHNT and CDR2 is YYREEE in the germline V gene (reference sequence). V was clipped by 6 bases and J by 2 bases; unmatched bases: 7. This CDR3 is CASNRGGNPYEQYF. The CDR3 region has the DNA TGTGCCAGCAACCGGGGGGGGAACCCCTACGAGCAGTACTTC.

The rearrangement uses TRBV18 and TRBJ2-3, with TRBD2 matching over 14 bases. The CDR3 spans 17 residues. The germline V gene encodes CDR1 KGHSH and CDR2 LQKENI. V was pared by 3 bases and J by 6 bases, with 8 bases of the junction left unmatched. CDR3 nucleotides: TGTGCCAGCTCACCGGCCGGACTAGCGGGAGGAGGGGATACGCAGTATTTT. It translates to CASSPAGLAGGGDTQYF.

Comment on this clone: The sample has other DNA sequences that encode this CDR3 too. The chain links TRBV28 to TRBJ2-7, with D hard to call. The CDR3 spans 12 residues. V lost 4 bases and J lost 0, with 4 bases in between. Germline assignment: CDR1 MDHEN and CDR2 SYDVKM. The DNA for the CDR3 is TGTGCCAGCAGTTCTAGCTCCTACGAGCAGTACTTC. Its translation is CASSSSSYEQYF.

This rearrangement joins TRBV6-5 to TRBJ2-7, with TRBD1 identical over 9 bases. V dropped 2 bases and J dropped 5; count of bases not matched to a gene: 7. The CDR3 sequence is 15 residues long. The germline V gene encodes CDR1 MNHEY and CDR2 SVGAGI. The CDR3 nucleotides read TGTGCCAGCAGTTACGGGGACAGGGAGATAGACGAGCAGTACTTC. It is translated as CASSYGDREIDEQYF.

J is TRBJ2-1 and V is TRBV29-1; D perhaps matches TRBD1 (6 bases). This CDR3 is 12 amino acids long. The V end lost 6 bases, the J end lost 6 bases, and 12 bases lay between the germline ends. Germline V gene data show CDR1 as SQVTM and CDR2 as ANQGSEA. CDR3 residues: CSVGQFVNEQFF. The CDR3 DNA reads TGCAGCGTAGGACAGTTTGTCAATGAGCAGTTCTTC.

The chain recombines TRBV27 with TRBJ2-1, with a possible D match to TRBD2 (6 bases). The CDR3 runs 14 residues. Germline lookup yields CDR1 MNHEY and CDR2 SMNVEV (reference sequence). Trimming cost V 4 bases and J 3 bases, with 10 bases left between them. CDR3 DNA sequence: TGTGCCAGCAGTTCGGGACTCCGCTACAATGAGCAGTTCTTC. Protein sequence: CASSSGLRYNEQFF.

The V gene is TRBV7-2, the J gene TRBJ2-2; 7 bases match TRBD2. The CDR3 contains 15 residues. Looked up from germline, CDR1 is SGHTA and CDR2 is FQGNSA. With 6 bases clipped from V and 0 bases from J, the junction kept 4 bases outside the gene matches. The CDR3 spells CASSPSGTNTGELFF. In nucleotides, the CDR3 is TGTGCCAGCAGTCCAAGCGGGACGAACACCGGGGAGCTGTTTTTT.

The V and J genes are TRBV6-4 and TRBJ2-7; TRBD2 agrees at 7 bases. The CDR3 runs to 15 residues. CDR1 MRHNA and CDR2 SNTAGT come from the germline V gene. The trim removed 7 bases at V and 5 bases at J, leaving 14 bases unmatched. CDR3 DNA: TGTGCCAGCAATCTGGGCTCGGCGGGAGTCAACGAGCAGTACTTC. This codes for CASNLGSAGVNEQYF.

This rearrangement joins TRBV11-3 to TRBJ2-1; 9 bases line up with TRBD1. CDR1 is SGHNT and CDR2 is YENEEA in the germline V gene. The CDR3 extends over 15 amino acids. The V segment lost 3 bases and the J segment 12 bases; nucleotides outside the gene matches: 12. The CDR3 sequence: CASSFSGQGNNRQFF. The DNA for the CDR3 is TGTGCCAGCAGCTTTTCGGGACAGGGTAATAATAGGCAGTTCTTC.

This chain uses TRBV4-2 with TRBJ2-3; possibly TRBD2 for D (6 bases). The ends were cut back, 1 base at V and 6 bases at J, with 14 bases in the middle. The CDR3 extends over 15 amino acids. Germline-derived CDR1 and CDR2 are LGHNA and YNFKEQ. The CDR3 protein is CASSQGGESGDTQYF. CDR3 sequence (DNA): TGTGCCAGCAGCCAAGGGGGGGAATCGGGGGATACGCAGTATTTT.

The V and J genes are TRBV28 and TRBJ2-7; 9 bases align to TRBD2. This CDR3 region has 15 residues. Germline V gene sequence: CDR1 MDHEN, CDR2 SYDVKM. J was trimmed by 2 bases and V by 2 bases; bases with no gene match: 4. The CDR3, as DNA: TGTGCCAGCAGTTTACCGGGGACTAGCCCCTACGAGCAGTACTTC. This codes for CASSLPGTSPYEQYF.

The V gene is TRBV28, the J gene TRBJ2-3; the match to TRBD1 covers 7 bases. The germline gives CDR1 MDHEN, CDR2 SYDVKM. With 5 bases clipped from V and 2 bases from J, the junction kept 4 bases outside the gene matches. The CDR3 is 14 amino acids. CDR3 nucleotide sequence: TGTGCCAGCAGTCTGACAGGGAACACAGATACGCAGTATTTT. Amino acids: CASSLTGNTDTQYF.

This chain uses TRBV2 with TRBJ1-5; D call uncertain. The germline V gene encodes CDR1 SNHLY and CDR2 FYNNEI. The CDR3 has 13 amino acids. V shed 7 bases and J shed 4 bases, with 11 bases lying between them. DNA for the CDR3: TGTGCCAGCACCGGAGCTTATAATCAGCCCCAGCATTTT. This codes for CASTGAYNQPQHF.

The rearrangement uses TRBV28 and TRBJ1-5; 9 positions match TRBD1. This CDR3 region has 15 residues. Germline loops: CDR1 MDHEN, CDR2 SYDVKM. V lost 6 bases and J lost 4; bases outside the gene matches: 7. CDR3 sequence: CASSKQGARNQPQHF. CDR3 bases: TGTGCCAGCAGCAAACAGGGGGCGCGTAATCAGCCCCAGCATTTT.

The chain is built from TRBV6-5 and TRBJ2-7; 9 positions agree with TRBD2. The ends lost 7 bases at V and 6 bases at J; junction bases unmatched: 10. CDR1 is MNHEY and CDR2 is SVGAGI in the germline V gene. The CDR3 extends over 14 amino acids. The CDR3 nucleotides read TGTGCCAGCACTCAAGCGGGAGGATCGTCCGAGCAGTACTTC. Amino acids: CASTQAGGSSEQYF.

The chain joins TRBV4-2 to TRBJ2-6; 9 bases are shared with TRBD1. The V and J ends lost 4 bases and 0 bases, in that order; junction bases with no gene match: 1. CDR3 length: 16 residues. In germline, CDR1 is LGHNA, CDR2 YNFKEQ. CDR3 residues: CASSPTGGSGANVLTF. The CDR3 DNA follows: TGTGCCAGCAGCCCGACAGGGGGCTCTGGGGCCAACGTCCTGACTTTC.

V is TRBV1 and J is TRBJ2-5; the table's D call of TRBD2 was not tested on the DNA. TRBV1 is recorded as a pseudogene. There are 18 residues in the CDR3. Here the CDR3 DNA reads TGCACCAGCAGCCACCCCGGACTAGCGGGAGTGGTGGAGGAGACCCAGTACTTC. Amino acid sequence: CTSSHPGLAGVVEETQYF.

V gene TRBV7-9 combines with J gene TRBJ2-1; maybe TRBD2 (5 bases). The length of the CDR3 is 14 residues. Between the trimmed V and J ends, which lost 5 bases and 7 bases, there was a span of 15 bases. Germline V gene sequence: CDR1 SEHNR, CDR2 FQNEAQ (reference sequence). CDR3 sequence: CASSPNFRGNEQFF. CDR3 in DNA: TGTGCCAGCAGCCCAAACTTCCGGGGAAATGAGCAGTTCTTC.

The chain links TRBV5-1 to TRBJ2-1; 12 nucleotides agree with TRBD1. CDR3 length: 15 residues. The germline V gene has CDR1 SGHRS and CDR2 YFSETQ. J gave up 7 bases and V 3 bases, and 5 bases lay outside the gene matches. CDR3 in DNA: TGCGCCAGCAGCTCGGGACAGGGGGCTTTGAATGAGCAGTTCTTC. It is translated as CASSSGQGALNEQFF.

The chain uses TRBV19 and TRBJ2-7, with 10 bases lining up with TRBD1. The length of the CDR3 is 12 residues. Germline trimming cut 10 bases from V and 2 bases from J; bases unmatched to any gene: 2. Looked up from germline, CDR1 is LNHDA and CDR2 is SQIVND (reference sequence). This CDR3 is CATGTGAYEQYF. The CDR3 coding sequence is TGTGCCACTGGGACAGGGGCCTACGAGCAGTACTTC.

This chain joins TRBV10-3 and TRBJ2-7; 7 positions match TRBD2. In germline, CDR1 is ENHRY, CDR2 SYGVKD. J lost 0 bases, V lost 0 bases, and 5 bases had no gene match. This CDR3 region has 16 residues. The DNA of the CDR3 is TGTGCCATCAGTGAGTCGGCGGGACTAAGCTCCTACGAGCAGTACTTC. It yields the protein CAISESAGLSSYEQYF.

V gene TRBV28 combines with J gene TRBJ1-2; tentative D call: TRBD1 (5 bases). Germline V lookup: CDR1 MDHEN, CDR2 SYDVKM. This CDR3 has 17 amino acids. Trimming removed 8 bases from V and 5 bases from J, with 27 bases in between. Here the CDR3 reads CASDEPKAAGGVYGYTF. CDR3 bases: TGTGCCAGCGACGAACCAAAGGCCGCTGGGGGGGTATATGGCTACACCTTC.

V usage is TRBV6-5 and J usage is TRBJ2-2; unclear D gene. The CDR3 sequence is 12 residues long. CDR1 is MNHEY and CDR2 is SVGAGI in the germline V gene. Trimming shortened V by 8 bases and J by 0 bases, and 4 bases separated the two germline ends. CDR3 sequence: CASESNTGELFF. The CDR3 DNA reads as TGTGCCAGCGAGTCGAACACCGGGGAGCTGTTTTTT.

The CDR3 protein is CASSFDRGTTEAFF. In DNA, the CDR3 is TGTGCCAGCAGCTTCGACAGGGGGACGACGGAAGCTTTCTTT. The chain has TRBV7-2 and TRBJ1-1; 9 bases line up with TRBD1. The CDR3 spans 14 residues. Germline lookup yields CDR1 SGHTA and CDR2 FQGNSA. V shed 3 bases, J shed 8 bases, and the junction held 7 bases outside the gene matches. The variable domain in full, completed from reference TRBV7-2 and TRBJ1-1, reads GAGVSQSPSNKVTEKGKDVELRCDPISGHTALYWYRQSLGQGLEFLIYFQGNSAPDKSGLPSDRFSAERTGGSVSTLTIQRTQQEDSAVYLCASSFDRGTTEAFFGQGTRLTVV.

V usage is TRBV18 and J usage is TRBJ2-7; 7 bases are shared with TRBD2. Trimming at V came to 2 bases and at J to 5 bases, leaving 6 bases not matched to a gene. The CDR3 consists of 14 residues. Germline V gives CDR1 KGHSH, CDR2 LQKENI. Here the CDR3 DNA reads TGTGCCAGCTCACCAGGACGGACTAGGAACGAGCAGTACTTC. It specifies CASSPGRTRNEQYF. Full variable domain (missing parts from reference TRBV18 and TRBJ2-7): NAGVMQNPRHLVRRRGQEARLRCSPMKGHSHVYWYRQLPEEGLKFMVYLQKENIIDESGMPKERFSAEFPKEGPSILRIQQVVRGDSAAYFCASSPGRTRNEQYFGPGTRLTVT.

The V call is TRBV15, the J call TRBJ2-1, with TRBD2 matching over 9 bases. Germline V gene lookup returns CDR1 LNHNV and CDR2 YYDKDF (reference sequence). With V trimmed by 8 bases and J by 8 bases, 13 bases remained unmatched. CDR3 length: 15 amino acids. The CDR3 sequence is CATGRLAERNHEQFF. CDR3 coding DNA: TGTGCCACCGGAAGACTAGCGGAACGAAACCATGAGCAGTTCTTC.

This chain uses TRBV6-5 with TRBJ2-1; perhaps TRBD2 as D (5 bases). There are 15 residues in the CDR3. Germline V gives CDR1 MNHEY, CDR2 SVGAGI. V lost 5 bases and J 8 bases, leaving 19 bases between the germline ends. The CDR3 is CASSAGENLRHEQFF. DNA for the CDR3: TGTGCCAGCAGTGCCGGGGAAAATCTTCGGCATGAGCAGTTCTTC.

The chain joins TRBV2 to TRBJ2-7, with TRBD2 identical over 12 bases. The CDR3 is 14 amino acids. Germline-derived CDR1 and CDR2 are SNHLY and FYNNEI. The V gene end was trimmed by 6 bases and the J gene end by 5 bases; junction bases not matched to a gene: 5. CDR3 bases: TGTGCCAGCAGGACTAGCGGGAGTCTCCACGAGCAGTACTTC. As protein: CASRTSGSLHEQYF.

The chain combines TRBV2 with TRBJ1-5; 8 positions agree with TRBD1. The V gene end was trimmed by 6 bases and the J gene end by 3 bases; junction bases not matched to a gene: 7. The CDR3 contains 15 residues. Germline CDR1 reads SNHLY; CDR2 reads FYNNEI. CDR3 loop: CASSRLTGDNQPQHF. The CDR3 DNA reads as TGTGCCAGCAGCCGATTGACAGGGGACAATCAGCCCCAGCATTTT.

The CDR3 region has the DNA TGTGCCAGCAGCTTAGGACTAGCGGGATTATACCAAGAGACCCAGTACTTC. Protein: CASSLGLAGLYQETQYF. The chain employs TRBV7-2 and TRBJ2-5; 11 bases are shared with TRBD2. V lost 1 base and J lost 0; bases outside the gene matches: 4. Germline assignment: CDR1 SGHTA and CDR2 FQGNSA. The CDR3 contains 17 residues.

As to this clone: At the DNA level, this CDR3 is encoded by other sequences in the same sample as well. CDR3 nucleotides: TGCGCCAGCAGCTTGACAGGGGGCATCTCTTACAATGAGCAGTTCTTC. The encoded protein is CASSLTGGISYNEQFF. The gene calls are TRBV5-1 and TRBJ2-1; 9 bases map to TRBD1. With 1 base clipped from V and 4 bases from J, the junction kept 6 bases outside the gene matches. The CDR3 extends over 16 amino acids. Germline-derived CDR1 and CDR2 are SGHRS and YFSETQ.